One and the same sample provided the 29 T cell receptor beta chains below, sequenced in a study of T cells in localized non-small cell lung cancer. Repertoires were generated with immunoSEQ multiplex PCR, while TCRdb's copy carries only in-frame clones and drops some. Of a few thousand clones in the sample, 37% were seen once. Source: normal lung tissue next to the tumor, taken before any cancer treatment. These receptor sequences come from a woman between 35 and 70 years old with stage II squamous cell lung carcinoma.

By its share, this clone is large. This chain uses TRBV6-8 with TRBJ2-7; tentative D call: TRBD1 (7 bases). Germline V gives CDR1 MNHGY, CDR2 SAAAGT. This CDR3 contains 14 residues. V lost 4 bases, J lost 5 bases, and 15 bases lay in between. The CDR3 nucleotides read TGTGCCAGCAGTTGCGGGACAGTAAGCAACGAGCAGTACGTC. Amino acids: CASSCGTVSNEQYV.

The table lists this clone with a count of one. The gene calls are TRBV28 and TRBJ1-5; no definite D call. From germline, CDR1 is MDHEN and CDR2 SYDVKM. CDR3 size: 13 residues. CDR3 DNA sequence: TGTGCTTGCGGGCTCTATAGCAATCAGCCCCAGCATTTT. Encoded protein: CACGLYSNQPQHF.

In this sample, this clone turned up a few times. The V call is TRBV19, the J call TRBJ2-1; perhaps TRBD1 as D (5 bases). V lost 3 bases to trimming and J lost 5 bases, with 14 bases between them. From germline, CDR1 is LNHDA and CDR2 SQIVND (reference sequence). The CDR3 runs to 15 residues. The CDR3 DNA reads as TGTGCCAGTAGTATGGCCAGGGCAGGCAACAATGAGCAGTTCTTC. Its protein product is CASSMARAGNNEQFF.

The chain recombines TRBV19 with TRBJ2-3, with TRBD2 as a possible D gene (5 bases). The V gene's germline CDR1 is LNHDA and CDR2 SQIVND (reference sequence). The CDR3 has 15 amino acids. With 5 bases removed from V and 2 bases from J, the gap between germline ends came to 14 bases. The CDR3 sequence: CASSPRAVHTDTQYF. CDR3 in DNA: TGTGCCAGTAGTCCGAGAGCGGTACACACAGATACGCAGTATTTT.

The genes are TRBV29-1 and TRBJ2-2, with a weak D call TRBD1 (5 bases). CDR3 size: 13 residues. Germline loops: CDR1 SQVTM, CDR2 ANQGSEA. The V gene lost 4 bases and the J gene lost 6 bases, with 12 bases spanning the gap. This CDR3 is CSVAFRVAGELFF. The CDR3 nucleotides are TGCAGCGTTGCCTTCAGGGTAGCCGGGGAGCTGTTTTTT.

The table lists this clone with a few counts. The chain joins TRBV1 to TRBJ2-3; the table names TRBD1, a call not compared with the DNA. TRBV1 is annotated as a pseudogene. This CDR3 contains 14 residues. Here the CDR3 reads CASSQDQGSDTQYF. The CDR3 bases are TGCGCCAGCAGCCAAGATCAGGGGTCAGATACGCAGTATTTT.

The rearrangement uses TRBV9 and TRBJ2-7; 7 bases align to TRBD2. Germline assignment: CDR1 SGDLS and CDR2 YYNGEE. The CDR3 spans 12 residues. The CDR3 loop is CASSAGAGEGPV. The CDR3 DNA reads TGTGCCAGCAGTGCCGGGGCGGGGGAAGGACCCGTC.

CDR3 residues: CASSQDAGYTNYGYTF. Here the CDR3 DNA reads TGTGCCAGCAGCCAAGACGCAGGCTACACTAACTATGGCTACACCTTC. The rearrangement uses TRBV7-6 and TRBJ1-2; D is undetermined. The length of the CDR3 is 16 residues. Deletions cut 5 bases from V and 0 bases from J, with 16 bases between. CDR1 is SGHVS and CDR2 is FNYEAQ in the germline V gene.

The V gene is TRBV11-3, the J gene TRBJ2-1; 10 bases fit TRBD2. Trimming at V came to 5 bases and at J to 2 bases, leaving 3 bases not matched to a gene. CDR3 length: 15 amino acids. The germline V gene encodes CDR1 SGHNT and CDR2 YENEEA. The CDR3 here is CASSATSGTYNEQFF. Here the CDR3 DNA reads TGTGCCAGCAGCGCCACTAGCGGGACCTACAATGAGCAGTTCTTC.

The rearrangement links TRBV25-1 to TRBJ1-4; a weak D match, TRBD1 (6 bases). The V gene lost 5 bases and the J gene lost 6 bases, with 13 bases spanning the gap. Looked up from germline, CDR1 is MGHDK and CDR2 is SYGVNS. There are 14 residues in the CDR3. The CDR3 here is CASSPGAGDEKLFF. For the CDR3, the DNA is TGTGCCAGCAGTCCAGGGGCGGGAGATGAAAAACTGTTTTTT.

The chain links TRBV6-8 to TRBJ2-2; TRBD1 matches at 9 bases. Germline CDR1 MNHGY, CDR2 SAAAGT. With 6 bases clipped from V and 0 bases from J, the junction kept 8 bases outside the gene matches. This CDR3 has 17 amino acids. The CDR3 reads CASSRTGQGPNTGELFF. The CDR3 nucleotides read TGTGCCAGCAGCCGAACGGGACAGGGCCCGAACACCGGGGAGCTGTTTTTT.

The sample holds a few counts of this clone. This chain joins TRBV11-3 and TRBJ1-6; TRBD1 is a possible D gene (6 bases). Germline CDR1 SGHNT, CDR2 YENEEA. The CDR3 runs to 16 residues. V lost 5 bases, J lost 7 bases, and 18 bases lay in between. CDR3 residues: CASSQQQGTGNSPLHF. In nucleotides, the CDR3 is TGTGCCAGCAGCCAACAACAGGGTACGGGAAATTCACCCCTCCACTTT.

CDR3 DNA sequence: TGTGCCAGCAGTTACTCCCCCAACTATGGCTACACCTTC. Translated, it gives CASSYSPNYGYTF. V gene TRBV6-8 combines with J gene TRBJ1-2; D unresolved. V was trimmed by 0 bases and J by 2 bases, leaving 4 bases between them. CDR1 and CDR2 (germline): MNHGY, SAAAGT. The CDR3 runs 13 residues.

J is TRBJ1-1 and V is TRBV9, with D unclear. The CDR3 spans 15 residues. CDR1 SGDLS and CDR2 YYNGEE come from the germline V gene. Trimming took off 4 bases at V and 0 bases at J, with 13 bases between the two ends. The CDR3 DNA follows: TGTGCCAGCAGCTCAGGCCCGGCCTTGAACACTGAAGCTTTCTTT. Its translation: CASSSGPALNTEAFF.

This chain links TRBV19 with TRBJ2-5; 8 bases agree with TRBD1. This CDR3 has 12 amino acids. CDR1 is LNHDA and CDR2 is SQIVND in the germline V gene (reference sequence). The V gene end was trimmed by 5 bases and the J gene end by 4 bases; junction bases not matched to a gene: 0. This CDR3 is CASSQGAETQYF. The CDR3 DNA is TGTGCCAGTAGTCAGGGGGCAGAGACCCAGTACTTC.

This chain links TRBV9 with TRBJ2-7, with 8 bases aligning to TRBD1. The CDR3 is 14 amino acids. Germline V CDR1 and CDR2: SGDLS, YYNGEE. V lost 0 bases to trimming and J lost 2 bases; unmatched junction nucleotides: 1. CDR3 protein: CASSVGTGTYEQYF. The CDR3 nucleotides read TGTGCCAGCAGCGTAGGGACAGGGACCTACGAGCAGTACTTC.

For the CDR3, the DNA is TGTGCCAGTAGTATGATTAGCGGGACTTACAATGAGCAGTTCTTC. It codes for CASSMISGTYNEQFF. The chain has TRBV19 and TRBJ2-1; 8 bases align to TRBD2. The V gene end was trimmed by 3 bases and the J gene end by 4 bases; junction bases not matched to a gene: 5. Germline CDR1 and CDR2: LNHDA and SQIVND (reference sequence). This CDR3 has 15 residues.

The V gene is TRBV9, the J gene TRBJ2-1, with D perhaps matching TRBD1 (5 bases). Germline lookup yields CDR1 SGDLS and CDR2 YYNGEE. CDR3 length: 13 amino acids. Deletions cut 5 bases from V and 4 bases from J, with 10 bases between. Here the CDR3 DNA reads TGTGCCAGCAGTGACAGAGAGTACAATGAGCAGTTCTTC. Translating it yields CASSDREYNEQFF.

The V gene is TRBV6-8, the J gene TRBJ2-3; maybe TRBD1 (6 bases). Trimming took 3 bases from V and 5 from J, leaving 21 bases between them. Germline lookup yields CDR1 MNHGY and CDR2 SAAAGT. The CDR3 is made up of 17 amino acids. For the CDR3, the DNA is TGTGCCAGCAGTTATAACAGGGCCAAAGGTTACGTAGATACGCAGTATTTT. This codes for CASSYNRAKGYVDTQYF.

The chain links TRBV18 to TRBJ1-1; D is undetermined. V lost 3 bases and J lost 1, with 6 bases in between. Germline V gives CDR1 KGHSH, CDR2 LQKENI. The CDR3 is 13 residues long. For the CDR3, the DNA is TGTGCCAGCTCACCCCAACCGAACACTGAAGCTTTCTTT. Translated, it gives CASSPQPNTEAFF.

The chain carries TRBV6-8 and TRBJ2-5, with 7 bases aligning to TRBD1. V lost 7 bases, J lost 5 bases, and 13 bases stayed unmatched. The CDR3 runs 15 residues. Germline V gene sequence: CDR1 MNHGY, CDR2 SAAAGT. The CDR3 sequence is CASTWTGSEVETQYF. Written as DNA, the CDR3 is TGTGCCAGCACTTGGACAGGTTCTGAAGTGGAGACCCAGTACTTC.

The chain uses TRBV29-1 and TRBJ2-3; D call uncertain. The germline CDR1 and CDR2 sequences are SQVTM and ANQGSEA. The germline V and J ends were trimmed by 4 bases and 6 bases, with 11 bases remaining between them. CDR3 length: 12 amino acids. Here the CDR3 DNA reads TGCAGCGTTGTCCGGAAACGCGATACGCAGTATTTT. It encodes CSVVRKRDTQYF.

The J gene is TRBJ1-3, the V gene TRBV5-1; D call uncertain. This CDR3 spans 15 amino acids. The V gene's germline CDR1 is SGHRS and CDR2 YFSETQ. With 4 bases removed from V and 1 base from J, the gap between germline ends came to 12 bases. This CDR3 is CASSQLGMSGNTIYF. For the CDR3, the DNA is TGCGCCAGCAGCCAACTAGGGATGTCTGGAAACACCATATATTTT. The whole variable domain, remainder taken from reference TRBV5-1 and TRBJ1-3, is KAGVTQTPRYLIKTRGQQVTLSCSPISGHRSVSWYQQTPGQGLQFLFEYFSETQRNKGNFPGRFSGRQFSNSRSEMNVSTLELGDSALYLCASSQLGMSGNTIYFGEGSWLTVV.

The chain is built from TRBV7-5 and TRBJ2-1; the table's D call TRBD2 went unverified against the DNA. TRBV7-5 is tagged as a pseudogene. The CDR3 runs 16 residues. The CDR3 here is CASSLSSVAVSNEQFF. In nucleotides, the CDR3 is TGTGCCAGCAGCTTGAGTTCGGTAGCGGTTTCCAATGAGCAGTTCTTC.

The chain couples TRBV11-3 to TRBJ2-1, with 10 bases matching TRBD1. The CDR3 has 14 amino acids. Trimming at V came to 5 bases and at J to 10 bases, leaving 8 bases not matched to a gene. Germline V gives CDR1 SGHNT, CDR2 YENEEA. The CDR3 protein is CASSPGQGGWEQFF. In DNA form, the CDR3 reads TGTGCCAGCAGCCCCGGACAGGGGGGTTGGGAGCAGTTCTTC.

This CDR3 is CASSGNPSHPGQPEETQYF. Here the CDR3 DNA reads TGTGCCAGCAGCGGCAACCCATCTCACCCGGGACAGCCTGAAGAGACCCAGTACTTC. This chain connects TRBV11-3 to TRBJ2-5, with TRBD1 matching over 7 bases. The CDR3 loop spans 19 amino acids. J lost 3 bases, V lost 5 bases, and 21 bases had no gene match. Per the germline V gene, CDR1 is SGHNT and CDR2 is YENEEA.

This clone is medium-sized in the sample. This chain links TRBV6-8 with TRBJ1-1; no clear D gene. From germline, CDR1 is MNHGY and CDR2 SAAAGT. The CDR3 loop spans 15 amino acids. V lost 7 bases and J 1 base, leaving 16 bases between the germline ends. The DNA for the CDR3 is TGTGCCAGCATCCTAAAGGGTGCAGCGAACACTGAAGCTTTCTTT. It encodes CASILKGAANTEAFF.

This chain connects TRBV19 to TRBJ1-1; no definite D call. CDR3 length: 16 residues. Germline CDR1 is LNHDA and CDR2 is SQIVND (reference sequence). V was cut by 0 bases and J by 1 base, with 12 bases left in between. The CDR3 bases are TGTGCCAGTAGTATAGATCGTATGGCAGCGAACACTGAAGCTTTCTTT. Amino acids: CASSIDRMAANTEAFF.

This clone was detected only once. This rearrangement joins TRBV19 to TRBJ2-3; D is unresolved. Germline V gives CDR1 LNHDA, CDR2 SQIVND (reference sequence). CDR3 length: 13 amino acids. V was clipped by 3 bases and J by 5 bases, with 9 bases between them. As DNA, the CDR3 is TGTGCCAGTAGTATCTGGAAAGGAGATACGCAGTATTTT. Translating gives CASSIWKGDTQYF. The whole variable domain, remainder taken from reference TRBV19 and TRBJ2-3, is DGGITQSPKYLFRKEGQNVTLSCEQNLNHDAMYWYRQDPGQGLRLIYYSQIVNDFQKGDIAEGYSVSREKKESFPLTVTSAQKNPTAFYLCASSIWKGDTQYFGPGTRLTVL.